These 21 T cell receptor beta chains share one sample of origin, sequenced in a study of blood T cell repertoires in COVID-19 (TCRdb year 2020). The library relied on the immunoSEQ multiplex PCR assay. The table was pulled from immuneACCESS by TCRdb, which kept in-frame rearrangements only. Such tables lose some clones; where checked, under half of the loss comes from unresolved V genes, and the rest has no known cause. The sample table holds roughly 30,000 clones, of which 70% to 85% were seen once. 10% to 15% of the sample goes to the ten largest clones. The sequenced sample was peripheral blood. These receptors all come from a human donor in a cohort sampled during active COVID-19.

The chain is built from TRBV20-1 and TRBJ2-1; TRBD1 matches 7 bases. Per the germline V gene, CDR1 is DFQATT and CDR2 is SNEGSKA (reference sequence). V lost 5 bases to trimming and J lost 7 bases; unmatched junction nucleotides: 2. The CDR3 covers 11 residues. The CDR3 reads CSAARGNEQFF. CDR3 bases: TGCAGTGCTGCCAGGGGGAATGAGCAGTTCTTC.

A single count supports this clone. The V call is TRBV6-5, the J call TRBJ2-5, with no clear D. Germline lookup yields CDR1 MNHEY and CDR2 SVGAGI. V lost 2 bases, J lost 2 bases, and 15 bases lay in between. This CDR3 spans 16 amino acids. In nucleotides, the CDR3 is TGTGCCAGCAGTTACGCGTCCGGCGGTTTACAAGAGACCCAGTACTTC. Its protein is CASSYASGGLQETQYF.

J is TRBJ2-7 and V is TRBV27; D is ambiguous. The CDR3 length is 14 residues. From germline, CDR1 is MNHEY and CDR2 SMNVEV (reference sequence). V lost 2 bases and J 7 bases, leaving 15 bases between the germline ends. The CDR3 bases are TGTGCCAGCAGTTTAGCGCCCCGGGTAGGAGAGCAGTACTTC. Its protein product is CASSLAPRVGEQYF.

This chain links TRBV10-2 with TRBJ1-5; D remains unclear. Between the trimmed V and J ends, which lost 4 bases and 0 bases, there was a span of 7 bases. This CDR3 has 14 residues. The germline gives CDR1 WSHSY, CDR2 SAAADI. CDR3 protein: CASSGQYSNQPQHF. CDR3 coding DNA: TGCGCCAGCAGTGGGCAGTATAGCAATCAGCCCCAGCATTTT.

This rearrangement joins TRBV5-5 to TRBJ1-2; weak D call: TRBD1 (6 bases). Germline assignment: CDR1 SGHKS and CDR2 YYEKEE (reference sequence). There are 15 residues in the CDR3. V was shortened by 0 bases and J by 4 bases, with 13 bases between the two germline ends. The CDR3 protein is CASSLGQANLYGYTF. For the CDR3, the DNA is TGTGCCAGCAGCTTGGGACAGGCGAACCTCTATGGCTACACCTTC.

The chain has TRBV12-3 or TRBV12-4 and TRBJ2-1; 10 nucleotides line up with TRBD2. The CDR3 spans 12 residues. With V trimmed by 3 bases and J by 15 bases, 5 bases remained unmatched. The CDR3 here is CASSFGSGGPFF. CDR3 bases: TGTGCCAGCAGTTTCGGTAGCGGGGGGCCGTTCTTC.

This chain links TRBV19 with TRBJ1-6, with 8 bases matching TRBD1. The CDR3 runs to 14 residues. CDR1 is LNHDA, CDR2 SQIVND, per germline (reference sequence). The junction had 4 bases not matched to a gene; V was cut back by 5 bases and J by 7 bases. This CDR3 is CASSQRTGNSPLHF. In nucleotides, the CDR3 is TGTGCCAGTAGTCAAAGGACAGGGAATTCACCCCTCCACTTT.

V gene TRBV11-1 combines with J gene TRBJ2-1; 8 bases match TRBD1. Per the germline V gene, CDR1 is SGHAT and CDR2 is FQDESV (reference sequence). CDR3 length: 15 residues. The trim removed 3 bases at V and 4 bases at J, leaving 5 bases unmatched. Here the CDR3 reads CASSLSGQGYNEQFF. CDR3 DNA sequence: TGTGCCAGCAGCTTGAGTGGACAGGGATACAATGAGCAGTTCTTC.

This chain connects TRBV5-5 to TRBJ2-7; D may be TRBD2 (6 bases). The V end was cut by 2 bases, the J end by 2 bases, with 14 bases between. Germline CDR1 and CDR2: SGHKS and YYEKEE (reference sequence). The CDR3 sequence is 15 residues long. DNA of the CDR3: TGTGCCAGCAGCTTAGACGACCGCGGGGCCTACGAGCAGTACTTC. Protein sequence: CASSLDDRGAYEQYF.

The chain recombines TRBV30 with TRBJ1-2; D is unresolved. V lost 4 bases and J lost 0, with 12 bases in between. CDR1 and CDR2 from the germline V gene are GTSNPN and SVGIG (reference sequence). The CDR3 sequence is 14 residues long. The CDR3 DNA reads TGTGCCTGGACGACTGACGGAACTAACTATGGCTACACCTTC. This gives the protein CAWTTDGTNYGYTF.

The chain is built from TRBV5-6 and TRBJ2-3, with 9 bases identical to TRBD2. This CDR3 is 16 amino acids long. Germline CDR1 is SGHDT and CDR2 is YYEEEE. Trimming took 1 base from V and 0 from J; bases not matched to a gene: 3. The CDR3 coding sequence is TGTGCCAGCAGCTTGACTAGCGGGTCTAGCACAGATACGCAGTATTTT. This gives the protein CASSLTSGSSTDTQYF. The full variable domain, rest sourced from reference TRBV5-6 and TRBJ2-3, is DAGVTQSPTHLIKTRGQQVTLRCSPKSGHDTVSWYQQALGQGPQFIFQYYEEEERQRGNFPDRFSGHQFPNYSSELNVNALLLGDSALYLCASSLTSGSSTDTQYFGPGTRLTVL.

The chain links TRBV19 to TRBJ1-1, with D possibly matching TRBD1 (5 bases). The CDR3 runs to 13 residues. V was cut by 3 bases and J by 5 bases, with 10 bases left in between. Germline V gives CDR1 LNHDA, CDR2 SQIVND (reference sequence). CDR3 sequence reads: CASSIPGGTEAFF. The CDR3 DNA follows: TGTGCCAGTAGTATCCCCGGGGGGACTGAAGCTTTCTTT.

The chain carries TRBV3-1 (or the pseudogene TRBV3-2) and TRBJ2-1; 14 nucleotides match TRBD2. After removal of 4 bases from V and 6 bases from J, the junction contained 8 bases not matched to a gene. Germline V lookup: CDR1 LGHDT, CDR2 YNNKEL (reference sequence). The CDR3 loop spans 17 amino acids. The CDR3 spells CASSPRLAGGLSNEQFF. CDR3 coding DNA: TGTGCCAGCAGCCCCCGACTAGCGGGGGGGCTTAGCAATGAGCAGTTCTTC.

This clone appeared a few times. The CDR3 DNA sequence: TGCGCCAGCAGTGTGGGGGGAAGCAATCAGCCCCAGCATTTT. This codes for CASSVGGSNQPQHF. The rearrangement links TRBV10-2 to TRBJ1-5; D perhaps matches TRBD1 (5 bases). The germline V gene encodes CDR1 WSHSY and CDR2 SAAADI. V dropped 4 bases and J dropped 1 base, with 8 bases sitting between them. The CDR3 has 14 residues.

This chain joins TRBV30 and TRBJ1-3, with TRBD1 identical over 7 bases. The germline CDR1 and CDR2 sequences are GTSNPN and SVGIG (reference sequence). The J segment lost 3 bases and the V segment lost 0 bases, leaving 8 bases of the junction unmatched. This CDR3 is 16 amino acids long. CDR3 nucleotides: TGTGCCTGGAGTGTCCGAGGGACAGCAATTGGAAACACCATATATTTT. It codes for CAWSVRGTAIGNTIYF.

The genes are TRBV6-5 and TRBJ1-4; D perhaps matches TRBD1 (6 bases). This CDR3 is built from 13 residues. Trimming removed 6 bases from V and 6 bases from J, with 11 bases in between. The germline CDR1 and CDR2 sequences are MNHEY and SVGAGI. CDR3 protein: CASSRTVDEKLFF. Written as DNA, the CDR3 is TGTGCCAGCAGCCGGACAGTAGATGAAAAACTGTTTTTT.

The chain links TRBV7-2 to TRBJ2-1, with D perhaps matching TRBD1 (5 bases). CDR3 size: 12 residues. V was trimmed by 2 bases and J by 9 bases, leaving 8 bases between them. Germline loops: CDR1 SGHTA, CDR2 FQGNSA. CDR3 nucleotide sequence: TGTGCCAGCAGCTTACTAAGGGGTGAGCAGTTCTTC. It specifies CASSLLRGEQFF.

This clone has just a few counts. The genes are TRBV2 and TRBJ1-3; 7 nucleotides match TRBD1. V was pared by 4 bases and J by 4 bases, with 7 bases of the junction left unmatched. This CDR3 region has 15 residues. From germline, CDR1 is SNHLY and CDR2 FYNNEI. CDR3 protein: CASSGQGMLGNTIYF. DNA for the CDR3: TGTGCCAGCAGTGGACAGGGCATGTTAGGAAACACCATATATTTT.

This chain uses TRBV7-6 with TRBJ2-2; weak D call: TRBD2 (6 bases). Germline-derived CDR1 and CDR2 are SGHVS and FNYEAQ. CDR3 length: 18 amino acids. V lost 5 bases and J lost 0, with 19 bases in between. This CDR3 is CASSLVARGWPNTGELFF. The CDR3 nucleotides read TGTGCCAGCAGCCTCGTTGCGCGGGGCTGGCCGAACACCGGGGAGCTGTTTTTT.

The chain is built from TRBV7-2 and TRBJ2-3, with D perhaps TRBD1 (6 bases). CDR1 is SGHTA, CDR2 FQGNSA, per germline. This CDR3 contains 14 residues. Between the trimmed V and J ends, which lost 7 bases and 0 bases, there was a span of 11 bases. The CDR3, as DNA: TGTGCCAGCATCCCGGGACATAGCACAGATACGCAGTATTTT. This encodes CASIPGHSTDTQYF.

The V call is TRBV7-2, the J call TRBJ2-3; a weak D match, TRBD1 (7 bases). V gave up 0 bases and J gave up 1 base, with 20 bases separating them. The CDR3 is made up of 19 amino acids. Germline CDR1 and CDR2: SGHTA and FQGNSA. The CDR3 DNA reads TGTGCCAGCAGCTTAGCGCTCCGGAGGGGGCCTAAAGGCACAGATACGCAGTATTTT. It is translated as CASSLALRRGPKGTDTQYF.